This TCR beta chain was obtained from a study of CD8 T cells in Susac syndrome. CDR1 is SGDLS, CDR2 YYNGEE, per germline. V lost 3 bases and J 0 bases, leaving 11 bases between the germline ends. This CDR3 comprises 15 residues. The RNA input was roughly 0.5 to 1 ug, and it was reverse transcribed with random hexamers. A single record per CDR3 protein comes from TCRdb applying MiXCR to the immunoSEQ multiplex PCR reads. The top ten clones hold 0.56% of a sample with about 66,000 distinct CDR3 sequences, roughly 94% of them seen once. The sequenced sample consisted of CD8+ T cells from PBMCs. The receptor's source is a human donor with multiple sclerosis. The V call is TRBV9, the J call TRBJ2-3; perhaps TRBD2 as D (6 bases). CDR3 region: CASSEAGLSTDTQYF. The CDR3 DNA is TGTGCCAGCAGCGAGGCGGGACTTAGCACAGATACGCAGTATTTT.